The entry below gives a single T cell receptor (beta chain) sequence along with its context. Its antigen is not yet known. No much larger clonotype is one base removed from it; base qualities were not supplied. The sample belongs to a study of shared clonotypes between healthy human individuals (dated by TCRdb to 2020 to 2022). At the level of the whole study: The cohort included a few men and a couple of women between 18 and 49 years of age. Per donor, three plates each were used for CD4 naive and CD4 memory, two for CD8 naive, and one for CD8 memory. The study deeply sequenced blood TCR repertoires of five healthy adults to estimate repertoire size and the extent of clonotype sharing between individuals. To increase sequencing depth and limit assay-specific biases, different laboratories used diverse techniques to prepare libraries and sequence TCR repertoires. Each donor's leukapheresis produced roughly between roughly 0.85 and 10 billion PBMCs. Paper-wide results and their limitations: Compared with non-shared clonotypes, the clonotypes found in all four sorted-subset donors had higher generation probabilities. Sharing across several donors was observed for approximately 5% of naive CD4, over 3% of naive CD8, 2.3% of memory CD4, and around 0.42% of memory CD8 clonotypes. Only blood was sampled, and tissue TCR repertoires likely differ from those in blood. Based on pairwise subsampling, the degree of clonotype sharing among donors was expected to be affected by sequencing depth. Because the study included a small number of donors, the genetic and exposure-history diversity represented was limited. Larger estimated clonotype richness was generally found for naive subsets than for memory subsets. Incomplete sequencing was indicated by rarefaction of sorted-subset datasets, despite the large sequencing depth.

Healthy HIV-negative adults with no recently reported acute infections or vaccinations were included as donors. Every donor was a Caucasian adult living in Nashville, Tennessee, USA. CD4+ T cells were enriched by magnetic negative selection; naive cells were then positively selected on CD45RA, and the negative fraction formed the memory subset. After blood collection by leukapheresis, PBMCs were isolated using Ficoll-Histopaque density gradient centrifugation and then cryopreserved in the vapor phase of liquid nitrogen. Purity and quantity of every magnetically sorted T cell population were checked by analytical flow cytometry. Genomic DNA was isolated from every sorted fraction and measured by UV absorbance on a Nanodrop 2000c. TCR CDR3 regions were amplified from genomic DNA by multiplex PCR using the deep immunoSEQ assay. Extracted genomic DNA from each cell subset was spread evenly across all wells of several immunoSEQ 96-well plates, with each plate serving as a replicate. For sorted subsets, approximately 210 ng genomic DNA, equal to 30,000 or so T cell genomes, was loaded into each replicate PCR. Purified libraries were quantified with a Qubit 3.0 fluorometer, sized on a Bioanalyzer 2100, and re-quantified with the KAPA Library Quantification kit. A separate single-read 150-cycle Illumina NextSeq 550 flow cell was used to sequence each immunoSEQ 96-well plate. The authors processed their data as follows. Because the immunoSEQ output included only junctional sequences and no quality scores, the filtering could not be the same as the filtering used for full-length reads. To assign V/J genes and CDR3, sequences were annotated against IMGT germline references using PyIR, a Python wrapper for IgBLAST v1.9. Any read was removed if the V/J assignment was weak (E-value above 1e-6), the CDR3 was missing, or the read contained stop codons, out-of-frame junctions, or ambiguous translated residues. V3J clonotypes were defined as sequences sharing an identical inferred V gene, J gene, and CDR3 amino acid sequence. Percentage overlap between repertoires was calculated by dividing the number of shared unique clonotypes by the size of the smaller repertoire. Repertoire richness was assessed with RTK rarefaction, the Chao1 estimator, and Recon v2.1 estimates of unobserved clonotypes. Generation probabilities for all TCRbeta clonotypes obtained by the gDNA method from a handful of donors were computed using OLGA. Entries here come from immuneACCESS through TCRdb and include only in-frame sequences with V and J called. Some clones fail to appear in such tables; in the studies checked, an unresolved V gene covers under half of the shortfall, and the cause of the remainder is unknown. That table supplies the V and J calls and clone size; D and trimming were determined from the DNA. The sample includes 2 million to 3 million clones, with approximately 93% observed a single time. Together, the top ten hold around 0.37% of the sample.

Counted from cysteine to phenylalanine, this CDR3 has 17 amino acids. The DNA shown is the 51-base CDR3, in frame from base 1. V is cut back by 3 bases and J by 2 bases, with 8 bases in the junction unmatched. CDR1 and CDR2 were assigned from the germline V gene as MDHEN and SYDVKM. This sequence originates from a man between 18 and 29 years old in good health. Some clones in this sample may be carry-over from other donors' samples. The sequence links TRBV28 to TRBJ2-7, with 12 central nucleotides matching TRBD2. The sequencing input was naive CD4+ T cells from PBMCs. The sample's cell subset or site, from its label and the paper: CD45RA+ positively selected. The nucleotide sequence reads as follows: TGTGCCAGCAGTTTGCTCGGACTAGCGGGGACTACCTACGAGCAGTACTTC. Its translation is CASSLLGLAGTTYEQYF.